This entry describes one TCR beta chain. Its target is not known. The sample comes from a study of cytomegalovirus exposure and HLA in healthy donors. Study results and caveats: Several of the most significant clusters appeared linked to common viral pathogens, based on a later analysis. Association with HLA alleles at 0.05 false discovery rate was found for approximately 18,000 TCR beta sequences in a later analysis. Overall, roughly 170 TCR beta chains were annotated as cytomegalovirus-associated.

V shed 6 bases and J shed 6 bases, with 15 bases lying between them. This CDR3 is built from 14 residues. CDR1 MNHEY and CDR2 SMNVEV come from the germline V gene (reference sequence). Amplification used 60 Vbeta primers and 13 Jbeta primers. The table came from immunoSEQ multiplex PCR; TCRdb's copy has only in-frame clones and leaves some out. In the table there are 150,000 to 200,000 clones, about 80% of which are singletons. The chain links TRBV27 to TRBJ1-5, with a possible D match to TRBD1 (6 bases). The specimen sequenced was PBMCs. This receptor was identified in a woman in her thirties or forties in good health and CMV-seronegative. CDR3 coding DNA: TGTGCCAGCAGCCTACAGGGTCGGGGTCAGCCCCAGCATTTT. Protein: CASSLQGRGQPQHF.